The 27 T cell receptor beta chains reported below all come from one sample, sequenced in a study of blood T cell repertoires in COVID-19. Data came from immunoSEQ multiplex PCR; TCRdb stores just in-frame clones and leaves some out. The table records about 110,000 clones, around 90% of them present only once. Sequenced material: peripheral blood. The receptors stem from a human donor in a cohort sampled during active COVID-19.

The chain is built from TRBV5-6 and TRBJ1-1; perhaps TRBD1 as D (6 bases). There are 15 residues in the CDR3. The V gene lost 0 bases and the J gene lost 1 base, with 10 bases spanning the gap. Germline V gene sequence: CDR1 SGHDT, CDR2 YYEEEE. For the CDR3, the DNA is TGTGCCAGCAGCTTGGGGGACACTCAGAACACTGAAGCTTTCTTT. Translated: CASSLGDTQNTEAFF.

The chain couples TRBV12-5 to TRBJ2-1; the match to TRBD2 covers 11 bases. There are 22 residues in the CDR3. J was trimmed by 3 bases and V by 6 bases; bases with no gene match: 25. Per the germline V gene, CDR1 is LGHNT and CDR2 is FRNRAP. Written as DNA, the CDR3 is TGTGCTAGTGGGCGCAACCCCAAAGGGGAACTAGCGGGAGCGTGGGGCTACAATGAGCAGTTCTTC. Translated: CASGRNPKGELAGAWGYNEQFF.

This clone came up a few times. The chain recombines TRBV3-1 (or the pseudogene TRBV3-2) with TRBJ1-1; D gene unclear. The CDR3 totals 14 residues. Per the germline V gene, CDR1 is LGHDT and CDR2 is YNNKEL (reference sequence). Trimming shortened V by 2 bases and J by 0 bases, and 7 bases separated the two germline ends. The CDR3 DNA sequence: TGTGCCAGCAGCCAATCTACCATGAACACTGAAGCTTTCTTT. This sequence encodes CASSQSTMNTEAFF.

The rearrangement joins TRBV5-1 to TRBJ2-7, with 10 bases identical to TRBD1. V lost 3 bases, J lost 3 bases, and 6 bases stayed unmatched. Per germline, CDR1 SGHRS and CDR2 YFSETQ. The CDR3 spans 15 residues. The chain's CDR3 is CASSSPGTGVYEQYF. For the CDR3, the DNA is TGCGCCAGCAGCTCCCCCGGGACAGGGGTCTACGAGCAGTACTTC.

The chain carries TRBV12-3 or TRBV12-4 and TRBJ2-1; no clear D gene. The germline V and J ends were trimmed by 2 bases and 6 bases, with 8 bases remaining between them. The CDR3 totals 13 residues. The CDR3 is CASSLHSRNEQFF. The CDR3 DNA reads TGTGCCAGCAGTTTACACAGCCGCAATGAGCAGTTCTTC.

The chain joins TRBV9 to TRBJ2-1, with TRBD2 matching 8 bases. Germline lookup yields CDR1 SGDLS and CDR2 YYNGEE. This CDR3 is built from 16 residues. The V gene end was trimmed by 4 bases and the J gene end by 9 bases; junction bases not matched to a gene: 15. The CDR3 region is CASSPSVTGGPSEQFF. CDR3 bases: TGTGCCAGCAGCCCCTCGGTGACGGGGGGGCCGTCTGAGCAGTTCTTC.

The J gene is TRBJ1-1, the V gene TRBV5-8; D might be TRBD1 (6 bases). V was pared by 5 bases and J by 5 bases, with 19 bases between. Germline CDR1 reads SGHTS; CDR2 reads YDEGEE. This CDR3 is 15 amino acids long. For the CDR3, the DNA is TGTGCCAGCAGTTCAATGACAGGAAGGGGTACTGAAGCTTTCTTT. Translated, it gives CASSSMTGRGTEAFF.

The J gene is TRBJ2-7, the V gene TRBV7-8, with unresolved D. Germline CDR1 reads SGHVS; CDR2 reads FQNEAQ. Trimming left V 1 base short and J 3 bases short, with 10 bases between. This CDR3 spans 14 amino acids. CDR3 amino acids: CASSLGSSVYEQYF. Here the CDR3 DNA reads TGTGCCAGCAGCTTAGGGTCCTCGGTCTACGAGCAGTACTTC. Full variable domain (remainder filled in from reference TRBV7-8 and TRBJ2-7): GAGVSQSPRYKVAKRGQDVALRCDPISGHVSLFWYQQALGQGPEFLTYFQNEAQLDKSGLPSDRFFAERPEGSVSTLKIQRTQQEDSAVYLCASSLGSSVYEQYFGPGTRLTVT.

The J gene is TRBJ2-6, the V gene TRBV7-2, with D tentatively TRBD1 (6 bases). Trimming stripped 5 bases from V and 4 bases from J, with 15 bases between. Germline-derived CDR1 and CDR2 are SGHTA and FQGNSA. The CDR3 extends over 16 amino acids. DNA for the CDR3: TGTGCCAGCAGCCGTGCTACAGGGACCGGGGCCAACGTCCTGACTTTC. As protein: CASSRATGTGANVLTF. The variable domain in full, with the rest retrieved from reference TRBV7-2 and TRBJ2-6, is GAGVSQSPSNKVTEKGKDVELRCDPISGHTALYWYRQSLGQGLEFLIYFQGNSAPDKSGLPSDRFSAERTGGSVSTLTIQRTQQEDSAVYLCASSRATGTGANVLTFGAGSRLTVL.

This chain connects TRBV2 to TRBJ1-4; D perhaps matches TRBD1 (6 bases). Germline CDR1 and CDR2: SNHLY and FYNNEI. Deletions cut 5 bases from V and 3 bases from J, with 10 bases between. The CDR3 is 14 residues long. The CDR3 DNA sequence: TGTGCCAGCAGTCAAGGGGGGGCTAATGAAAAACTGTTTTTT. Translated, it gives CASSQGGANEKLFF.

The CDR3 sequence: CASSQGFGETQYF. The CDR3 DNA reads TGTGCCAGCAGCCAAGGCTTCGGGGAGACCCAGTACTTC. The rearrangement uses TRBV4-2 and TRBJ2-5; D unclear. CDR1 and CDR2 (germline): LGHNA, YNFKEQ. The CDR3 runs to 13 residues. V dropped 1 base and J dropped 5 bases, with 8 bases sitting between them.

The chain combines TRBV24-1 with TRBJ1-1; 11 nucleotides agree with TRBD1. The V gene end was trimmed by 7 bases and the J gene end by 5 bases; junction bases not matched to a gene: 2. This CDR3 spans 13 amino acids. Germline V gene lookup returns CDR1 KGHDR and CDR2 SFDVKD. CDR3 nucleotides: TGTGCCACCAGCGGGACAGGGGGGACTGAAGCTTTCTTT. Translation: CATSGTGGTEAFF.

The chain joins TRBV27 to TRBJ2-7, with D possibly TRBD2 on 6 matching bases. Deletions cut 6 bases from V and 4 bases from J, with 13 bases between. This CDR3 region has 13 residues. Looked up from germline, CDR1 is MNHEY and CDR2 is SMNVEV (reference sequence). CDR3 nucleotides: TGTGCCAGCAGACGGCATGGGGGGTACGAGCAGTACTTC. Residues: CASRRHGGYEQYF.

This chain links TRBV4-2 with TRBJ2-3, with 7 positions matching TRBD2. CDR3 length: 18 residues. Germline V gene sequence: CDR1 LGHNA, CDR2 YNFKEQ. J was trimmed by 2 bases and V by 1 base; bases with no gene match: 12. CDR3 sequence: CASSQGVKRGPTTDTQYF. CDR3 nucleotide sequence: TGTGCCAGCAGCCAAGGGGTGAAGCGGGGCCCGACCACAGATACGCAGTATTTT.

CDR3 in amino acids: CASKGWGSGYNEQFF. The CDR3 DNA follows: TGTGCCAGCAAGGGGTGGGGTAGTGGGTACAATGAGCAGTTCTTC. The chain links TRBV27 to TRBJ2-1; D may be TRBD1 (5 bases). The CDR3 runs 15 residues. Germline V gene data show CDR1 as MNHEY and CDR2 as SMNVEV (reference sequence). The V end was cut by 7 bases, the J end by 4 bases, with 17 bases between.

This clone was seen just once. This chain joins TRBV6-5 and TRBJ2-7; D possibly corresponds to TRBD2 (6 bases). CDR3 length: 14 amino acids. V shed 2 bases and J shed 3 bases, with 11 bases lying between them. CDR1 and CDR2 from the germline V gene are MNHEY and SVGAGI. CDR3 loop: CASSYVSGRYEQYF. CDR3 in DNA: TGTGCCAGCAGTTACGTCAGCGGGCGCTACGAGCAGTACTTC.

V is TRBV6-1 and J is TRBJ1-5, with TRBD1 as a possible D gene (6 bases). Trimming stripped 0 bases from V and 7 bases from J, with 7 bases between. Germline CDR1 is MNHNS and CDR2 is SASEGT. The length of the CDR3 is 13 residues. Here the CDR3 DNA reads TGTGCCAGCAGTGAAGCAGGGGGACAGCCCCAGCATTTT. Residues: CASSEAGGQPQHF.

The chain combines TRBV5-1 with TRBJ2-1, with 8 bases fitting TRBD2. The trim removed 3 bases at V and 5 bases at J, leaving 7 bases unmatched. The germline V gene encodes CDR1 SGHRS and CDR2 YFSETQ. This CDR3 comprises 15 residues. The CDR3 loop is CASSWTSSTDNEQFF. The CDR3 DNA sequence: TGCGCCAGCAGCTGGACTAGCAGTACAGACAATGAGCAGTTCTTC. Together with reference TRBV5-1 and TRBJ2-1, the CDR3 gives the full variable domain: KAGVTQTPRYLIKTRGQQVTLSCSPISGHRSVSWYQQTPGQGLQFLFEYFSETQRNKGNFPGRFSGRQFSNSRSEMNVSTLELGDSALYLCASSWTSSTDNEQFFGPGTRLTVL.

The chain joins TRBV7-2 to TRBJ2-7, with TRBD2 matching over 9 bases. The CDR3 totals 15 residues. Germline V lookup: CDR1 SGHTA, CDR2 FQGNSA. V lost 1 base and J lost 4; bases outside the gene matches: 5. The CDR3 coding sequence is TGTGCCAGCAGCTTAGAGGCGGGAGGGCCGTACGAGCAGTACTTC. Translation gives CASSLEAGGPYEQYF.

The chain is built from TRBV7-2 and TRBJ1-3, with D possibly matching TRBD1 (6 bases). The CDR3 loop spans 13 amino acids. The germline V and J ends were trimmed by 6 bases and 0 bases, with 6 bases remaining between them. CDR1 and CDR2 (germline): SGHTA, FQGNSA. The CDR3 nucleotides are TGTGCCAGCAGACAGGGCTCTGGAAACACCATATATTTT. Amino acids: CASRQGSGNTIYF. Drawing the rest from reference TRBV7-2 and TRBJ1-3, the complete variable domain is GAGVSQSPSNKVTEKGKDVELRCDPISGHTALYWYRQSLGQGLEFLIYFQGNSAPDKSGLPSDRFSAERTGGSVSTLTIQRTQQEDSAVYLCASRQGSGNTIYFGEGSWLTVV.

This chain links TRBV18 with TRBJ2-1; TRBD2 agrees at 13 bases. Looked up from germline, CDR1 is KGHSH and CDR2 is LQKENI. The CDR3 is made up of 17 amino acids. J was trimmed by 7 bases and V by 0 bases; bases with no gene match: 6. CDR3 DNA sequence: TGTGCCAGCTCACCACCAGGGACTAGCGGGAATCAGAATGAGCAGTTCTTC. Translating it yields CASSPPGTSGNQNEQFF.

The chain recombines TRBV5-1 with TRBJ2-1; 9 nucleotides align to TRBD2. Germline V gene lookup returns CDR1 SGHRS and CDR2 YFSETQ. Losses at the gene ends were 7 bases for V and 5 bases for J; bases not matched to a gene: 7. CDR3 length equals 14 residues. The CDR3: CASASGTSNNEQFF. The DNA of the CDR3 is TGCGCCAGCGCATCCGGGACTAGCAACAATGAGCAGTTCTTC. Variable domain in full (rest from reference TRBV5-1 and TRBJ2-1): KAGVTQTPRYLIKTRGQQVTLSCSPISGHRSVSWYQQTPGQGLQFLFEYFSETQRNKGNFPGRFSGRQFSNSRSEMNVSTLELGDSALYLCASASGTSNNEQFFGPGTRLTVL.

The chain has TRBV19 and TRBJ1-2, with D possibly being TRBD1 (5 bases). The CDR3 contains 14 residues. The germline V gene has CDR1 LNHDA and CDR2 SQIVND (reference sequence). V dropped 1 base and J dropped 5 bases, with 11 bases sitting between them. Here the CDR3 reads CASSIGGRVYGYTF. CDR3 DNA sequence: TGTGCCAGTAGTATAGGGGGCAGAGTTTATGGCTACACCTTC.

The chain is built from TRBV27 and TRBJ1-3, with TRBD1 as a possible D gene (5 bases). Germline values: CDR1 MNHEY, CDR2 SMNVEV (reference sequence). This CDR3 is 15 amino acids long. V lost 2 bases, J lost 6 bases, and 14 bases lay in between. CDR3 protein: CASSLKGQGLNTIYF. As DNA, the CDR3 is TGTGCCAGCAGTTTAAAGGGGCAGGGACTAAACACCATATATTTT.

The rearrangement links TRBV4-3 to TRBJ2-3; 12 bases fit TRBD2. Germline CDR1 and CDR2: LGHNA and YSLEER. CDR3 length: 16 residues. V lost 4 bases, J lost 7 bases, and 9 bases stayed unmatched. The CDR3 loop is CASSRETSGGVNTQYF. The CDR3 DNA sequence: TGCGCCAGCAGCCGAGAGACTAGCGGGGGCGTAAATACGCAGTATTTT.

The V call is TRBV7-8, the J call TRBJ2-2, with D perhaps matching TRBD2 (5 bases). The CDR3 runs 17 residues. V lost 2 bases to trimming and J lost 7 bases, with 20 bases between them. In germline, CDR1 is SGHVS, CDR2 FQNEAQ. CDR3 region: CASSLIFGEIRIGELFF. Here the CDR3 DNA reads TGTGCCAGCAGCTTAATCTTCGGGGAAATAAGGATCGGGGAGCTGTTTTTT. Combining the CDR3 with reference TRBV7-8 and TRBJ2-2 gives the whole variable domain GAGVSQSPRYKVAKRGQDVALRCDPISGHVSLFWYQQALGQGPEFLTYFQNEAQLDKSGLPSDRFFAERPEGSVSTLKIQRTQQEDSAVYLCASSLIFGEIRIGELFFGEGSRLTVL.

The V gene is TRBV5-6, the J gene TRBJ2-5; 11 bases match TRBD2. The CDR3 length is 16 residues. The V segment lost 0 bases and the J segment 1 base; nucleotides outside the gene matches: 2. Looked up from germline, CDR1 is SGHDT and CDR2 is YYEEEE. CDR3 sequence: CASSLELAGGQETQYF. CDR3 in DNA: TGTGCCAGCAGCTTGGAGCTAGCGGGGGGCCAAGAGACCCAGTACTTC. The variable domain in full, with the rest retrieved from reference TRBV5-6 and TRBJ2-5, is DAGVTQSPTHLIKTRGQQVTLRCSPKSGHDTVSWYQQALGQGPQFIFQYYEEEERQRGNFPDRFSGHQFPNYSSELNVNALLLGDSALYLCASSLELAGGQETQYFGPGTRLLVL.